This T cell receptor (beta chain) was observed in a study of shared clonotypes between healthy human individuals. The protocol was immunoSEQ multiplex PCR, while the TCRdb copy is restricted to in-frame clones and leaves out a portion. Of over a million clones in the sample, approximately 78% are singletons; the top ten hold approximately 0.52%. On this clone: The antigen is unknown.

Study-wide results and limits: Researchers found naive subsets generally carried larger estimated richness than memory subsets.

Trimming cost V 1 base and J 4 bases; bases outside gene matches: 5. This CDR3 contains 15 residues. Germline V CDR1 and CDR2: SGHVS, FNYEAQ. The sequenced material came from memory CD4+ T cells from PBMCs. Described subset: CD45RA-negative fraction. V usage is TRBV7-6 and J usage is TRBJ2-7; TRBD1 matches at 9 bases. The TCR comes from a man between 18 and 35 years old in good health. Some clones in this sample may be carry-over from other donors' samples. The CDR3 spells CASSLGSGQGYEQYF. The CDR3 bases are TGTGCCAGCAGCTTAGGAAGCGGACAGGGGTACGAGCAGTACTTC.